The present entry profiles one T cell receptor beta chain with its context. Its cognate antigen is unknown. Germline assignment: CDR1 MNHEY and CDR2 SVGAGI. The V and J ends lost 0 bases and 9 bases, in that order; junction bases with no gene match: 3. The CDR3 has 15 residues. The data were obtained in a study of cytomegalovirus exposure and HLA in healthy donors. Regarding the study as a whole: Altogether, 150 to 200 TCR beta chains were recorded as cytomegalovirus-associated. Presence/absence analyses supposed approximately even sequencing depth among donors. V- and J-gene trimming in TCR beta was tied to a missense DCLRE1C variant by an analysis performed later. In a later analysis, common viral pathogens appeared linked to several of the most significant clusters.

The PCR had 60 Vbeta and 13 Jbeta primers. The method was immunoSEQ multiplex PCR; TCRdb's version includes in-frame clones alone and lacks a portion of them. The sample shows about 140,000 clones, about 72% of them seen only once. The sequence was collected from a man between 40 and 49 years old in good health and CMV-seronegative. The sample was PBMCs. The V gene is TRBV6-5, the J gene TRBJ1-6; 9 bases fit TRBD1. CDR3 residues: CASSYSGQGVSPLHF. The CDR3 region has the DNA TGTGCCAGCAGTTACTCGGGACAGGGTGTTTCACCCCTCCACTTT.